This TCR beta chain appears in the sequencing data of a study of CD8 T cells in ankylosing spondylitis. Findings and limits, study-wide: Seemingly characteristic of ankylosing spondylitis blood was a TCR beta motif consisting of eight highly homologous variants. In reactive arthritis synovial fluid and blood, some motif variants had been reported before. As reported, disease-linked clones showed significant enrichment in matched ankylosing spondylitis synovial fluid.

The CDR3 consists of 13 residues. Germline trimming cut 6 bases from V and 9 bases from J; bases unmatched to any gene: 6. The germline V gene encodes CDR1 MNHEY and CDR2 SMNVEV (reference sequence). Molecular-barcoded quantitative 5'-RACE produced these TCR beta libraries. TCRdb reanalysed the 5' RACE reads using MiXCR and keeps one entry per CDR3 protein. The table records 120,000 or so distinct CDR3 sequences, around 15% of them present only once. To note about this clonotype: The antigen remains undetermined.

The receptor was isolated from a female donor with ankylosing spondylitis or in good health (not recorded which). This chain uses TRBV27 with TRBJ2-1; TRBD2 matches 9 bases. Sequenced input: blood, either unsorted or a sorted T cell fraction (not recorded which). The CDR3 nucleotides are TGTGCCAGCAGCCAAATTAGCGGGAGTGAGCAGTTCTTC. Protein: CASSQISGSEQFF.